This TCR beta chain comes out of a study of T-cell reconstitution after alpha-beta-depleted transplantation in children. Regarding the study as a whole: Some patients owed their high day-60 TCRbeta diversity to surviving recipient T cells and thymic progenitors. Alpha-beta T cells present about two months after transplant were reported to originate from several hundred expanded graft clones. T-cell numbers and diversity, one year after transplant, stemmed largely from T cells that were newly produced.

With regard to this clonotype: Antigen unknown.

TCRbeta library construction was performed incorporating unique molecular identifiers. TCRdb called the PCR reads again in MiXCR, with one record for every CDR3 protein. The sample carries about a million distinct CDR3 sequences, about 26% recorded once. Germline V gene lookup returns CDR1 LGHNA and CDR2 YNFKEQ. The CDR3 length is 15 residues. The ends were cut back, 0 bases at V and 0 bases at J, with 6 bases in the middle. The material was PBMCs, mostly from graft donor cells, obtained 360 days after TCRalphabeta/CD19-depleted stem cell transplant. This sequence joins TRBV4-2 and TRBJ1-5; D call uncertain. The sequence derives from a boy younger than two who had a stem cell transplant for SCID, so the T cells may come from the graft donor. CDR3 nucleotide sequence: TGTGCCAGCAGCCAAGAACACTATAGCAATCAGCCCCAGCATTTT. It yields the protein CASSQEHYSNQPQHF.